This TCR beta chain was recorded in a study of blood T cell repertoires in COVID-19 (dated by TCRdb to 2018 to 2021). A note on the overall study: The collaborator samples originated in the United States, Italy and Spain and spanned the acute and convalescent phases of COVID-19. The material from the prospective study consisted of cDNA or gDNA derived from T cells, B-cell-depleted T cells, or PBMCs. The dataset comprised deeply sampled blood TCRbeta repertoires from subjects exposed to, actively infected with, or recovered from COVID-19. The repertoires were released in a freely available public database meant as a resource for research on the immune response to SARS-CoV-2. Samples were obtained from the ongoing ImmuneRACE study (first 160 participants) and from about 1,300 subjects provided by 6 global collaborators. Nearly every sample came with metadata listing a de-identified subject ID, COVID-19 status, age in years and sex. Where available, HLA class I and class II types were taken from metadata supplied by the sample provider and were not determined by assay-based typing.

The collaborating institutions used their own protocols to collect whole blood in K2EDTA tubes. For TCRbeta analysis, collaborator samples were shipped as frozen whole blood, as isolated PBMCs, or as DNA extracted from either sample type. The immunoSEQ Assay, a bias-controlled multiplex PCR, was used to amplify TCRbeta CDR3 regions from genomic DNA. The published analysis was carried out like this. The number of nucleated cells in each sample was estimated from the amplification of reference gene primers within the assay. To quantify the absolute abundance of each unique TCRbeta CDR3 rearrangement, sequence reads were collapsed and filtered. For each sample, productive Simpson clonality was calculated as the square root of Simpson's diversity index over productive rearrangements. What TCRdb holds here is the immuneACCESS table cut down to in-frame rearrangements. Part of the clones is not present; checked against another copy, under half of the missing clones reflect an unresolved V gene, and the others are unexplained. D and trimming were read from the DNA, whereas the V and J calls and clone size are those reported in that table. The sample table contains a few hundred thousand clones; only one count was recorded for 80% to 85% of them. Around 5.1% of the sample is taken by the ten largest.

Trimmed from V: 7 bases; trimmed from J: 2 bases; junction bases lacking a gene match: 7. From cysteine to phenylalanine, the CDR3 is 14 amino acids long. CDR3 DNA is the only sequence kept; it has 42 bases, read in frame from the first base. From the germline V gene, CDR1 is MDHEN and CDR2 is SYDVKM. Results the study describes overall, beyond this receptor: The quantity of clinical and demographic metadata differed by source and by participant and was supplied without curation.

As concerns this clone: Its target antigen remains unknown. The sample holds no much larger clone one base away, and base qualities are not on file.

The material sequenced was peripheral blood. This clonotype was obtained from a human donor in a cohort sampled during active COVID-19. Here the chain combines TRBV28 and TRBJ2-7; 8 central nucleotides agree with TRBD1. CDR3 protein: CASTYRDRTYEQYF. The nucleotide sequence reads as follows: TGTGCCAGCACTTACCGGGACAGGACCTACGAGCAGTACTTC.